This T cell receptor beta chain was sequenced for a study of identifying expanded T cells in peripheral blood. CDR3 size: 15 residues. The V end lost 0 bases, the J end lost 4 bases, and 11 bases lay between the germline ends. Germline V lookup: CDR1 SGHRS, CDR2 YFSETQ. Data came from immunoSEQ multiplex PCR; TCRdb stores just in-frame clones and leaves some out. The table records around 130,000 clones, roughly 90% of them present only once. During the collection period, no donor immune events like infections were recorded. For this clone: As yet, its antigen is unknown.

Broader study findings: Differentially abundant clones: 0.95 to 1.5 between replicates, 15 to 17 at roughly 2 weeks, roughly 18 at four.

This chain uses TRBV5-1 with TRBJ1-3, with D uncertain. The sequenced sample was blood. This TCR derives from a person between 18 and 75 years old in good health. The CDR3 sequence is CASSLGSGPGNTIYF. The CDR3 bases are TGCGCCAGCAGCTTGGGGTCCGGGCCGGGAAACACCATATATTTT.